This T cell receptor beta chain was documented in a study of T cells in Graves' hyperthyroidism and ophthalmopathy (dated by TCRdb to between 2019 and 2020). The study in broad terms: Peripheral blood samples were taken at the time of initial diagnosis, prior to any treatment. To identify distinguishing TCR V-J signatures, a discovery cohort of 100 patients was used, comprising 40 to 45 with Graves' ophthalmopathy and approximately 57 with stable Graves' hyperthyroidism. Whether ophthalmopathy could be predicted prospectively was tested in an independent validation cohort made up of 18 to 20 hyperthyroidism patients plus 17 patients who later progressed to ophthalmopathy. For training and testing, the roughly 100 patients in the discovery cohort were randomly divided in a 7:3 ratio. In addition, the study compared T-cell repertoires in thyroid tissue and in blood from six Graves' hyperthyroidism patients. After blood sampling, hyperthyroidism patients were treated with methimazole at a starting dose of 30 mg daily, and ophthalmopathy patients were treated with high-dose intravenous methylprednisolone. According to the paper, TCR Vbeta CDR3 sequencing was carried out on more than 120 peripheral blood samples, which came from 40 to 45 ophthalmopathy, under 80 hyperthyroidism and approximately 17 progressor patients.

In the ophthalmopathy patients, disease was moderately to severely active, with a Clinical Activity Score of 3 or more, a NOSPECS grade of 4 or more, and a duration of less than 3 months. Any patient with an uncontrolled infection, another autoimmune disease, pregnancy or lactation was excluded. Diagnoses relied on clinical symptoms, serum thyroxine and TRAb, thyroid ultrasound and orbital computed tomography. PBMCs were separated from roughly 10 ml of fresh peripheral blood using Ficoll-Paque density gradient centrifugation. Trizol reagent was used to extract total RNA, and RNA quality was then checked on an Agilent 2100 Bioanalyzer. TCR beta CDR3 regions were amplified from RNA transcripts. For the first round of RT-PCR on the TCR CDR3, the HTBI primer set was used together with the Qiagen OneStep RT-PCR kit. A second multiplex PCR round built the libraries, followed by size selection and purification. The libraries were sequenced on an Illumina HiSeq2000 using paired-end 100 bp reads. The paper's data handling went like this. SOAPnuke was used to process the raw data, throwing out any read that contained adapters or uncalled bases, had a mean Phred below 15, or lacked an exact constant-primer or identifier match. COPE v1.2.5 was used to merge the high-quality paired reads, and each unique nucleotide sequence was defined as a clonotype. Clonotypes were aligned to IMGT TRBV, TRBD and TRBJ reference segments using MiTCR v1.1. The analysis was restricted to V-J combinations with a frequency above 0.0001, which together covered 99% to 99.2% of the repertoires. A TCS score was defined as the ratio of F50 (clonal expansion) to E x V (chaos), with BLOSUM62-based TCRdist applied between CDR3 peptides within each V-J. Welch's t-statistics and random forest reduced 450 to 600 V-J features to under 15, which were used in a naive Bayes classifier (R e1071). TCRdb passed the public sequencing reads through fastp at Q25 and MiXCR, retaining productive beta sequences. Records with the same CDR3 protein are collapsed into one entry carrying the most frequent genes and DNA. Here the V and J calls rest on TCRdb's processing, not on the authors' analysis. The sample data list 500,000 to 650,000 distinct CDR3 sequences, and roughly 15% of these were observed just once. The ten largest clonotypes hold roughly an eighth of the sample.

The investigation overall reported the following: No statistical method was used to set the sample size in advance, and investigators knew the group allocation. In validation, the model predicted progression to ophthalmopathy with 60% to 71% sensitivity and around 72% specificity, a median of approximately 6.7 months before onset. Blood samples also contained most of the expanded thyroid clonotypes (frequency above 0.001), which suggests that blood repertoires may reflect thyroid immune responses. In cross-validation, a model built on a 13 V-J signature told ophthalmopathy apart from stable hyperthyroidism with just under 90% sensitivity and about 81% specificity, and in testing the same model reached 80%/75%.

In the case of this clonotype: No cognate antigen has been identified for it. No quality values exist for individual bases; no much larger clone is one base distant.

In the germline V gene, CDR1 corresponds to LGHNA and CDR2 to YSLEER. The CDR3, from cysteine to phenylalanine, totals 14 residues. The CDR3 DNA has 42 bases and is translated from base 1. V loses 1 base of germline sequence and J loses 1 base, and the interval between the two ends is 7 bases. The chain is assembled from TRBV4-3 and TRBJ2-5, with the D gene not clear enough to name. The TCR was taken from a woman between 45 and 60 years old with Graves' ophthalmopathy. Input material: blood. The encoded CDR3 is CASSQAVAQETQYF. The base sequence is TGCGCCAGCAGCCAAGCAGTAGCCCAAGAGACCCAGTACTTC.